This is a list of T cell receptor beta chains from one sample in a study of blood T cell repertoires in COVID-19. Repertoires were generated with immunoSEQ multiplex PCR, while TCRdb's copy carries only in-frame clones and drops some. The profile covers under 300,000 clones, with 80% to 90% appearing a single time and roughly 8.3% taken by the ten largest. The sequencing input was PBMCs or T cells enriched from blood (not recorded which). These receptors originate from a man aged 40-49 years who had recovered from COVID-19. The CDR3 runs from the conserved cysteine through the conserved F or W. The order of the fields is CDR3 protein, CDR3 DNA, V gene, J gene, clone size, CDR3 length, D gene. The D gene is left open where the match is weak. Clone size is given for some rows only: seen once, a few or many times, or a class if the clone is expanded.

CDR3: CASTRGGFYGYTF; DNA: TGTGCCAGCACCCGAGGGGGCTTTTATGGCTACACCTTC; V: TRBV12-3/TRBV12-4; J: TRBJ1-2; size: .; length: 13; D: TRBD1
CDR3: CASSDRVGGELFF; DNA: TGTGCCAGCAGCGACAGGGTTGGCGGGGAGCTGTTTTTT; V: TRBV3-1/TRBV3-2; J: TRBJ2-2; size: .; length: 13; D: TRBD1
CDR3: CASSSGRGYEQYF; DNA: TGTGCCAGCAGTTCGGGGAGAGGATACGAGCAGTACTTC; V: TRBV12-3/TRBV12-4; J: TRBJ2-7; size: .; length: 13; D: .
CDR3: CASSLRLAGAGELFF; DNA: TGTGCCAGCAGTCTTAGACTAGCGGGAGCCGGGGAGCTGTTTTTT; V: TRBV28; J: TRBJ2-2; size: .; length: 15; D: TRBD2
CDR3: CASSNSDRGTGELFF; DNA: TGTGCCAGCTCAAATAGCGACCGTGGCACCGGGGAGCTGTTTTTT; V: TRBV18; J: TRBJ2-2; size: .; length: 15; D: .
CDR3: CATSREGGGGGYTF; DNA: TGTGCCACCAGCAGAGAGGGGGGAGGCGGTGGCTACACCTTC; V: TRBV15; J: TRBJ1-2; size: once; length: 14; D: .
CDR3: CSVAGNANQPQHF; DNA: TGCAGCGTTGCCGGGAACGCGAATCAGCCCCAGCATTTT; V: TRBV29-1; J: TRBJ1-5; size: .; length: 13; D: .
CDR3: CASSMWTSGRALRSYNEQFF; DNA: TGTGCCAGTAGTATGTGGACTAGCGGGAGGGCCCTCAGATCCTACAATGAGCAGTTCTTC; V: TRBV19; J: TRBJ2-1; size: .; length: 20; D: TRBD2
CDR3: CASVGGDYEQYF; DNA: TGTGCCAGCGTCGGGGGAGACTACGAGCAGTACTTC; V: TRBV12-3/TRBV12-4; J: TRBJ2-7; size: .; length: 12; D: .
CDR3: CASSGGIQETQYF; DNA: TGTGCCAGCAGCGGGGGCATCCAAGAGACCCAGTACTTC; V: TRBV9; J: TRBJ2-5; size: .; length: 13; D: .
CDR3: CASGGQGLANEKLFF; DNA: TGTGCCAGCGGCGGACAGGGTTTAGCTAATGAAAAACTGTTTTTT; V: TRBV9; J: TRBJ1-4; size: .; length: 15; D: TRBD1
CDR3: CASSMGQGGRDYGYTF; DNA: TGTGCCAGCAGCATGGGACAGGGTGGAAGGGACTATGGCTACACCTTC; V: TRBV2; J: TRBJ1-2; size: .; length: 16; D: TRBD1
CDR3: CASSLNEGRPLHF; DNA: TGTGCCAGCAGTTTAAACGAGGGTCGACCCCTCCACTTT; V: TRBV27; J: TRBJ1-6; size: .; length: 13; D: .
CDR3: CASSLHAGQVNEQFF; DNA: TGTGCCAGCAGCTTACACGCGGGACAGGTAAATGAGCAGTTCTTC; V: TRBV7-2; J: TRBJ2-1; size: .; length: 15; D: TRBD1
CDR3: CASSYSIGGPLGGYTF; DNA: TGTGCCAGCAGTTACTCGATTGGGGGCCCGCTGGGTGGCTACACCTTC; V: TRBV6-5; J: TRBJ1-2; size: once; length: 16; D: .
CDR3: CASRVLLGTQYF; DNA: TGTGCCAGCAGGGTACTCCTAGGTACGCAGTATTTT; V: TRBV12-3/TRBV12-4; J: TRBJ2-3; size: few; length: 12; D: .
CDR3: CAWSVFSGGKYNEQFF; DNA: TGTGCCTGGAGTGTATTTAGCGGGGGGAAGTACAATGAGCAGTTCTTC; V: TRBV30; J: TRBJ2-1; size: .; length: 16; D: TRBD2
CDR3: CASSWRDSTNYGYTF; DNA: TGTGCCAGCAGCTGGAGGGACAGTACTAACTATGGCTACACCTTC; V: TRBV5-6; J: TRBJ1-2; size: .; length: 15; D: TRBD1
CDR3: CASSTTGITNEKLFF; DNA: TGTGCCAGCAGCACTACAGGGATAACTAATGAAAAACTGTTTTTT; V: TRBV2; J: TRBJ1-4; size: .; length: 15; D: .
CDR3: CASRSTGASYEQYF; DNA: TGTGCCAGCAGATCGACAGGGGCCTCCTACGAGCAGTACTTC; V: TRBV7-2; J: TRBJ2-7; size: .; length: 14; D: TRBD1
CDR3: CASSSRGGAWAEQFF; DNA: TGTGCCAGCAGCTCCCGCGGGGGGGCTTGGGCTGAGCAGTTCTTC; V: TRBV7-2; J: TRBJ2-1; size: .; length: 15; D: TRBD2
CDR3: CASSLGGNREAYEQYF; DNA: TGCGCCAGCAGCCTCGGAGGTAATAGAGAAGCCTACGAGCAGTACTTC; V: TRBV4-1; J: TRBJ2-7; size: few; length: 16; D: .
CDR3: CASSELAGPSSGYTF; DNA: TGTGCCAGCAGTGAATTAGCGGGCCCCTCGTCCGGCTACACCTTC; V: TRBV25-1; J: TRBJ1-2; size: .; length: 15; D: .
CDR3: CASSAGQGWGGELFF; DNA: TGTGCCAGTAGTGCCGGACAGGGATGGGGCGGGGAGCTGTTTTTT; V: TRBV19; J: TRBJ2-2; size: .; length: 15; D: TRBD1
CDR3: CASSRLAVQETQYF; DNA: TGTGCCAGCAGCCGACTAGCGGTTCAAGAGACCCAGTACTTC; V: TRBV11-3; J: TRBJ2-5; size: .; length: 14; D: TRBD2